These T cell receptor beta chains were read from a single sample in a study of blood T cells in healthy people across ages. TCRdb passed the 5' RACE reads through MiXCR, listing each CDR3 protein once. The table records approximately 290,000 distinct CDR3 sequences, less than 30% of them present only once. The specimen was blood. These receptors came from a woman aged 70-85 years in good health. Both conserved end residues are part of each CDR3. D genes are given only for firm matches. Rows may omit the clone size; those that give it use once, few, many or a size class.

>TRBJ2-1|.|TRBV5-5|.
CASSLSGVAVYNEQFF
TGTGCCAGCAGCTTGAGCGGAGTAGCGGTCTACAATGAGCAGTTCTTC
>TRBJ2-5|TRBD1|TRBV20-1|.
CSAEGAGEVTQYF
TGCAGTGCTGAGGGGGCAGGCGAAGTGACCCAGTACTTC
>TRBJ2-3|TRBD1|TRBV5-5|.
CASSATGTGSDTQYF
TGTGCCAGCAGCGCTACCGGGACAGGGAGTGATACGCAGTATTTT
>TRBJ2-1|TRBD1|TRBV13|.
CASSFGQGRNNEQFF
TGTGCCAGCAGCTTTGGACAGGGCAGGAACAATGAGCAGTTCTTC
>TRBJ1-1|TRBD1|TRBV6-6|.
CASSYTGGETEAFF
TGTGCCAGCAGTTACACAGGGGGTGAAACTGAAGCTTTCTTT
>TRBJ2-1|TRBD2|TRBV2|few
CAYEGWREEGYEQFF
TGTGCCTATGAAGGGTGGCGGGAGGAGGGCTATGAGCAGTTCTTC
>TRBJ2-1|.|TRBV4-1|.
CASSQEGTRGNNEKFF
TGCGCCAGCAGCCAAGAAGGGACACGGGGTAACAATGAGAAGTTCTTC
>TRBJ2-7|.|TRBV12-3/TRBV12-4|few
CASSLASRALEQYF
TGTGCCAGCAGTTTAGCTAGTAGAGCGCTTGAGCAGTACTTC
>TRBJ2-1|.|TRBV7-9|few
CASSLAQRREQFF
TGTGCCAGCAGCTTAGCGCAGAGAAGGGAGCAGTTCTTC
>TRBJ2-5|.|TRBV9|few
CASSVEAGLVETQYF
TGTGCCAGCAGCGTAGAGGCGGGATTGGTAGAGACCCAGTACTTC
>TRBJ1-2|TRBD1|TRBV6-5|few
CASKTGTGEFYGYTF
TGTGCCAGTAAAACAGGGACAGGGGAATTCTATGGCTACACCTTC
>TRBJ1-2|.|TRBV20-1|once
CSARDRTIYGYTF
TGCAGTGCTAGAGATCGGACTATTTATGGCTACACCTTC
>TRBJ2-4|.|TRBV7-9|.
CASTEPTGWAKNIQYF
TGTGCCAGCACCGAGCCTACCGGGTGGGCCAAAAACATTCAGTACTTC
>TRBJ2-1|TRBD2|TRBV4-1|.
CASSQEGTSATYNEQFF
TGCGCCAGCAGCCAAGAAGGGACTAGCGCAACCTACAATGAGCAGTTCTTC
>TRBJ1-5|.|TRBV28|.
CASGGGRSQPQHF
TGTGCCAGCGGCGGGGGTAGGAGTCAGCCCCAGCATTTT
>TRBJ2-7|TRBD2|TRBV6-1|.
CASSGLAPLYEQYF
TGTGCCAGCAGTGGACTAGCGCCCCTCTACGAGCAGTACTTC
>TRBJ1-2|.|TRBV29-1|few
CSVVLNYGYTF
TGCAGCGTTGTATTGAATTATGGCTACACCTTC
>TRBJ1-2|.|TRBV5-1|.
CASSLEGGDGYTF
TGCGCCAGCAGCTTGGAGGGGGGAGATGGCTACACCTTC
>TRBJ2-1|TRBD2|TRBV28|few
CASTSGGYNEQFF
TGTGCCAGCACTAGCGGGGGGTACAATGAGCAGTTCTTC
>TRBJ2-2|.|TRBV27|few
CASRRRTGELFF
TGTGCCAGCAGACGGAGGACCGGGGAGCTGTTTTTT
>TRBJ1-5|TRBD1|TRBV28|.
CASSPAQGYQPQHF
TGTGCCAGCAGTCCCGCACAGGGGTACCAGCCCCAGCATTTT
>TRBJ2-7|.|TRBV4-1|few
CASSQAPGLLSEQYF
TGCGCCAGCAGCCAGGCCCCGGGACTCCTATCCGAGCAGTACTTC
>TRBJ2-1|.|TRBV20-1|.
CSAWESRNGQFF
TGCAGTGCTTGGGAGAGTCGAAATGGGCAGTTCTTC
>TRBJ1-2|.|TRBV2|.
CASRSAPYGYTF
TGTGCCAGCAGGAGTGCTCCCTATGGCTACACCTTC
>TRBJ1-1|.|TRBV5-1|.
CASSLTGTVVNTEAFF
TGCGCCAGCAGCTTAACCGGGACGGTCGTTAACACTGAAGCTTTCTTT
>TRBJ2-7|.|TRBV5-1|few
CASSLGGRSSSYEQYF
TGCGCCAGCAGCTTGGGCGGACGGTCGAGCTCCTACGAGCAGTACTTC
>TRBJ1-1|.|TRBV18|.
CASSPPAKAEAFF
TGTGCCAGCTCACCACCGGCGAAAGCTGAAGCTTTCTTT
>TRBJ2-3|TRBD2|TRBV27|few
CASSPSGSWPDTQYF
TGTGCCAGCAGCCCTAGCGGGAGTTGGCCAGATACGCAGTATTTT
>TRBJ1-5|.|TRBV28|few
CASRGPGGNQPQHF
TGTGCCAGCAGGGGACCGGGGGGCAATCAGCCCCAGCATTTT
>TRBJ2-6|.|TRBV20-1|few
CSAEDRNSGANVLTF
TGCAGTGCTGAAGACAGAAACTCTGGGGCCAACGTCCTGACTTTC
>TRBJ1-5|.|TRBV4-1|many
CASSLEIDQPQHF
TGCGCCAGCAGCCTGGAGATCGATCAGCCCCAGCATTTT
>TRBJ2-7|.|TRBV4-1|few
CASSPQGTSYEQYF
TGCGCCAGCAGCCCGCAAGGGACCTCCTACGAGCAGTACTTC
>TRBJ1-4|.|TRBV28|.
CASGGIRTTTNEKLFF
TGTGCCAGCGGAGGAATCAGGACAACAACTAATGAAAAACTGTTTTTT
>TRBJ1-6|TRBD1|TRBV7-9|.
CASSVSGTGDSPLHF
TGTGCCAGCAGCGTCTCCGGGACAGGGGATTCACCCCTCCACTTT
>TRBJ1-1|.|TRBV28|.
CASSPGKGRAEAFF
TGTGCCAGCAGTCCCGGTAAGGGGAGGGCTGAAGCTTTCTTT
>TRBJ1-1|.|TRBV28|few
CASSPPTQGLKKTFF
TGTGCCAGCAGCCCGCCTACCCAGGGTTTAAAAAAGACTTTCTTT
>TRBJ1-3|.|TRBV20-1|.
CSARDAGRSGNTIYF
TGCAGTGCTAGAGATGCAGGCCGCTCTGGAAACACCATATATTTT
>TRBJ1-1|TRBD1|TRBV12-3/TRBV12-4|once
CASSLAGTGGTEAFF
TGTGCCAGCAGTTTAGCCGGGACAGGGGGCACTGAAGCTTTCTTT
>TRBJ2-5|.|TRBV29-1|few
CSVVPTSETRYF
TGCAGCGTTGTCCCCACTTCCGAGACCCGGTACTTC